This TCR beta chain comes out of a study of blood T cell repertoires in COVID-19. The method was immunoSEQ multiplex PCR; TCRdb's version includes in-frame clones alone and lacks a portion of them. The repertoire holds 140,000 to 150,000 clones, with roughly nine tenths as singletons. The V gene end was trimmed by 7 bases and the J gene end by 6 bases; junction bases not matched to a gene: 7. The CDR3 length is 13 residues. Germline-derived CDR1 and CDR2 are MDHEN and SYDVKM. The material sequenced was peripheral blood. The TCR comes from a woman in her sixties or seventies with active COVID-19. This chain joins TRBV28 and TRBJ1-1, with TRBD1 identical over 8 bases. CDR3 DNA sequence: TGTGCCAGCACCTGGACAGGGAAATCTGAAGCTTTCTTT. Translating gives CASTWTGKSEAFF.